Listed below are T cell receptor beta chains from one sample, sequenced in a study of cytomegalovirus exposure and HLA in healthy donors. Profiling relied on immunoSEQ multiplex PCR, and the TCRdb table lists in-frame clones only, not all of them. The sample records around 130,000 clones, roughly 80% being singletons. Material: PBMCs. Receptors originate from a girl between 2 and 10 years old in good health and CMV-seronegative. CDR3s include the opening cysteine and the closing phenylalanine or tryptophan. A D gene is named only where the DNA matches it firmly. Not every row has a clone size; where given, it reads once, few, many or a size class.

J gene | clone size | D gene | V gene | CDR3 protein | CDR3 DNA
TRBJ2-7 | NA | NA | TRBV28 | CASLHSSYEQYF | TGTGCCAGCTTGCATAGCTCCTACGAGCAGTACTTC
TRBJ2-1 | NA | TRBD2 | TRBV30 | CAWTQGGTSGNEQFF | TGTGCCTGGACCCAAGGCGGGACTAGCGGAAATGAGCAGTTCTTC
TRBJ2-2 | NA | NA | TRBV28 | CASSSLNTGELFF | TGTGCCAGCAGTTCCCTGAACACCGGGGAGCTGTTTTTT
TRBJ1-2 | many | NA | TRBV6-5 | CASSHRDGYGYTF | TGTGCCAGCAGTCACAGGGACGGCTATGGCTACACCTTC
TRBJ2-5 | NA | NA | TRBV18 | CASSPRTESRTQYF | TGTGCCAGCTCACCAAGGACAGAGTCACGGACCCAGTACTTC
TRBJ1-1 | NA | NA | TRBV4-1 | CASSQVDRRGAEAFF | TGCGCCAGCAGCCAAGTTGACAGGAGAGGGGCTGAAGCTTTCTTT
TRBJ2-2 | NA | TRBD2 | TRBV28 | CASRAGGLGELFF | TGTGCCAGCAGGGCGGGGGGCCTCGGGGAGCTGTTTTTT
TRBJ2-1 | NA | NA | TRBV5-6 | CASSPSGLSDEQFF | TGTGCCAGCAGCCCTTCGGGACTTTCGGATGAGCAGTTCTTC
TRBJ1-2 | NA | NA | TRBV28 | CASSFEGQRYGYTF | TGTGCCAGCAGTTTTGAAGGTCAGCGCTATGGCTACACCTTC
TRBJ2-3 | NA | NA | TRBV5-4 | CASSSTKGSTDTQYF | TGTGCCAGCAGCTCAACTAAGGGGAGCACAGATACGCAGTATTTT
TRBJ2-3 | NA | NA | TRBV30 | CAWYTDTQYF | TGTGCCTGGTACACAGATACGCAGTATTTT
TRBJ2-6 | NA | NA | TRBV28 | CATWTGSGANVLTF | TGTGCCACTTGGACGGGGTCTGGGGCCAACGTCCTGACTTTC
TRBJ1-2 | NA | NA | TRBV19 | CASSITSLNYGYTF | TGTGCCAGTAGTATTACTAGCCTTAACTATGGCTACACCTTC
TRBJ2-3 | NA | TRBD2 | TRBV27 | CASSPMGGEGDADTQYF | TGTGCCAGCAGCCCAATGGGGGGGGAAGGCGACGCAGATACGCAGTATTTT
TRBJ1-1 | NA | NA | TRBV30 | CAWSDPVTYTEAFF | TGTGCCTGGAGTGATCCGGTCACCTACACTGAAGCTTTCTTT
TRBJ2-7 | NA | TRBD1 | TRBV7-7 | CASSPHPRQGEYEQYF | TGTGCTAGCAGCCCACACCCTCGACAGGGGGAATACGAGCAGTACTTC
TRBJ1-5 | few | NA | TRBV5-8 | CASSQTWSTGFQPQHF | TGTGCCAGCAGCCAGACCTGGTCTACAGGGTTTCAGCCCCAGCATTTT
TRBJ1-2 | few | NA | TRBV29-1 | CSVDPGFKGYTF | TGCAGCGTTGACCCAGGGTTCAAGGGCTACACCTTC
TRBJ2-7 | NA | TRBD2 | TRBV11-1 | CASSPRTRGREQYF | TGTGCCAGCAGCCCGCGGACTAGGGGCCGCGAGCAGTACTTC
TRBJ2-7 | NA | TRBD2 | TRBV2 | CASSRSGSLREQYF | TGTGCCAGCAGTAGGAGCGGGAGTCTCCGGGAGCAGTACTTC